This passage covers 10 T cell receptor beta chains from one sample sequenced in a study of Graves' ophthalmopathy and Graves' hyperthyroidism. Beta-chain TCR CDR3 regions were amplified from RNA transcripts. RT-PCR in the first round used HTBI primers; a second-round multiplex PCR followed. Via MiXCR, TCRdb re-called the multiplex PCR reads, giving one row per CDR3 protein. The sample lists almost 750,000 distinct CDR3 sequences; roughly 40% were seen once. Sequenced: peripheral blood. Receptors originate from an adult man with Graves' ophthalmopathy.

The chain recombines TRBV14 with TRBJ1-3; D is uncertain. This CDR3 comprises 15 residues. From germline, CDR1 is SGHDN and CDR2 FVKESK. V shed 3 bases and J shed 1 base, with 10 bases lying between them. The chain's CDR3 is CASSHVGGSGNTIYF. The CDR3 DNA sequence: TGTGCCAGCAGCCACGTGGGTGGATCTGGAAACACCATATATTTT.

The chain is built from TRBV2 and TRBJ1-1; D uncertain. The ends were cut back, 6 bases at V and 7 bases at J, with 18 bases in the middle. Germline assignment: CDR1 SNHLY and CDR2 FYNNEI. This CDR3 has 14 amino acids. CDR3 DNA: TGTGCCAGCAGCCGCACCGGGGAACTTAATGAAGCTTTCTTT. This translates into CASSRTGELNEAFF.

There are a few counts of this clonotype. The chain employs TRBV4-1 and TRBJ1-1; D is unresolved. Germline CDR1 reads MGHRA; CDR2 reads YSYEKL. Trimming stripped 1 base from V and 3 bases from J, with 6 bases between. This CDR3 comprises 13 residues. For the CDR3, the DNA is TGCGCCAGCAGCCAAGGCCTGGACACTGAAGCTTTCTTT. It specifies CASSQGLDTEAFF.

The chain links TRBV27 to TRBJ2-7; 8 bases align to TRBD1. CDR1 MNHEY and CDR2 SMNVEV come from the germline V gene (reference sequence). V was clipped by 6 bases and J by 3 bases; unmatched bases: 10. CDR3 length equals 15 residues. The CDR3 coding sequence is TGTGCCAGCAGAGTTCAGGGGGCAAATATCTACGAGCAGTACTTC. Encoded protein: CASRVQGANIYEQYF.

This clonotype appeared a few times. The chain carries TRBV20-1 and TRBJ1-3, with a possible D match to TRBD1 (6 bases). Germline CDR1 reads DFQATT; CDR2 reads SNEGSKA (reference sequence). The CDR3 is 15 amino acids. V was pared by 3 bases and J by 0 bases, with 12 bases between. Written as DNA, the CDR3 is TGCAGTGCTAGTAGATCAGGGGACTCTGGAAACACCATATATTTT. Translated: CSASRSGDSGNTIYF.

This chain links TRBV5-4 with TRBJ2-7, with TRBD1 matching 7 bases. The CDR3 is 16 residues long. The V gene end was trimmed by 0 bases and the J gene end by 2 bases; junction bases not matched to a gene: 8. The germline CDR1 and CDR2 sequences are SGHNT and YYREEE (reference sequence). In nucleotides, the CDR3 is TGTGCCAGCAGCTTGGGAGGCAGGGGGAAAACCTACGAGCAGTACTTC. Protein sequence: CASSLGGRGKTYEQYF.

This clonotype was detected many times. This chain connects TRBV2 to TRBJ2-7; maybe TRBD1 (6 bases). Germline lookup yields CDR1 SNHLY and CDR2 FYNNEI. The CDR3 covers 12 residues. V was pared by 6 bases and J by 2 bases, with 8 bases between. CDR3 protein: CASRDSAYEQYF. CDR3 DNA: TGTGCCAGCAGGGACAGCGCCTACGAGCAGTACTTC.

This chain connects TRBV25-1 to TRBJ2-2; a possible D gene is TRBD2 (6 bases). Germline CDR1 reads MGHDK; CDR2 reads SYGVNS. V was pared by 6 bases and J by 1 base, with 12 bases between. CDR3 size: 15 residues. The CDR3 spells CASSQDSGNTGELFF. In DNA form, the CDR3 reads TGTGCCAGCAGCCAAGATAGCGGGAACACCGGGGAGCTGTTTTTT.

This clonotype has ten or more counts. The chain links TRBV24-1 to TRBJ2-7; 12 bases are a match to TRBD1. Germline assignment: CDR1 KGHDR and CDR2 SFDVKD. The J segment lost 7 bases and the V segment lost 4 bases, leaving 10 bases of the junction unmatched. CDR3 length: 16 residues. CDR3 coding DNA: TGTGCCACCAGTGACCCGGGACAGGGGGCGCGAGGGGAGCAGTACTTC. It codes for CATSDPGQGARGEQYF.

Ten or more counts support this clonotype. V and J are TRBV29-1 and TRBJ1-2; 7 nucleotides agree with TRBD1. J was trimmed by 6 bases and V by 7 bases; bases with no gene match: 8. The germline gives CDR1 SQVTM, CDR2 ANQGSEA. This CDR3 comprises 12 residues. The CDR3 loop is CSGETGIDGYTF. In nucleotides, the CDR3 is TGCAGCGGAGAGACAGGGATAGATGGCTACACCTTC.